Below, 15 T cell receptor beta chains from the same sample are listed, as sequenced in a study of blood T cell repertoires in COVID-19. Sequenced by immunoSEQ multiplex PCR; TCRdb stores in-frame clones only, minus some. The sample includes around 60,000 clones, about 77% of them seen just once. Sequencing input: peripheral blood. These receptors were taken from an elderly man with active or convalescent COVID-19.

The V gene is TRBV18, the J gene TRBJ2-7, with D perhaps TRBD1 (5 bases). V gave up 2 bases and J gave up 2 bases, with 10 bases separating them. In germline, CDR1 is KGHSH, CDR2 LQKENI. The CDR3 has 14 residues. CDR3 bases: TGTGCCAGCTCACCATACAGGCGTACCTACGAGCAGTACTTC. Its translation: CASSPYRRTYEQYF.

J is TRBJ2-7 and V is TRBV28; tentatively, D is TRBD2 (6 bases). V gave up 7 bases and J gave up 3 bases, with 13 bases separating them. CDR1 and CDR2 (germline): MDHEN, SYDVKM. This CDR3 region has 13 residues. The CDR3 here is CASTAGPGYEQYF. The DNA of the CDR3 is TGTGCCAGCACGGCGGGACCGGGCTACGAGCAGTACTTC.

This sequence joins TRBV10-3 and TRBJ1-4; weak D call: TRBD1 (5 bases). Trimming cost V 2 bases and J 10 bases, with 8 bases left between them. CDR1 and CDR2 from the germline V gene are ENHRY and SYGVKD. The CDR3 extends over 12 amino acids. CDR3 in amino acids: CAISEDSGKLFF. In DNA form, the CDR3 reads TGTGCCATCAGTGAGGACAGTGGAAAACTGTTTTTT.

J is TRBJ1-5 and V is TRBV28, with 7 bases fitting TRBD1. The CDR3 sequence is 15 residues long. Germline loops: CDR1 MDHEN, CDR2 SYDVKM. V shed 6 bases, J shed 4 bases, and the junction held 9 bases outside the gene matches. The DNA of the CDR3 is TGTGCCAGCAGCGAGGGGACAGTCGGTAATCAGCCCCAGCATTTT. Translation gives CASSEGTVGNQPQHF. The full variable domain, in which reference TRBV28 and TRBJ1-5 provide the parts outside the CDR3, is DVKVTQSSRYLVKRTGEKVFLECVQDMDHENMFWYRQDPGLGLRLIYFSYDVKMKEKGDIPEGYSVSREKKERFSLILESASTNQTSMYLCASSEGTVGNQPQHFGDGTRLSIL.

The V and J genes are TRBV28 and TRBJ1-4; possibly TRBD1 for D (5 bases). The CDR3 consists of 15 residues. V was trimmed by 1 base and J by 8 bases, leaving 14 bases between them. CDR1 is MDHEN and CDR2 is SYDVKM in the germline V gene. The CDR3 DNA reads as TGTGCCAGCAGTTTATTTCAGGGTTCAGGGGAAAAACTGTTTTTT. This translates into CASSLFQGSGEKLFF.

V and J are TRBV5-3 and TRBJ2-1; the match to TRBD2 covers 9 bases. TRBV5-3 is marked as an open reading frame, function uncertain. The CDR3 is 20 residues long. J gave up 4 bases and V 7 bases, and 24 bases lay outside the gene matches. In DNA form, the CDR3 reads TGTGCCAGATTAACCCTGGAGATAGGCCTTAGCGGGAGTCAGTACAATGAGCAGTTCTTC. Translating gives CARLTLEIGLSGSQYNEQFF.

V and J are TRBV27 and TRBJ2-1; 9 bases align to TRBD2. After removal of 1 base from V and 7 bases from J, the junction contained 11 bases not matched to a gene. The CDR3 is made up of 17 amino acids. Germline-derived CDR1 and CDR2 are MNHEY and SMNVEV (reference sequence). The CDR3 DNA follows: TGTGCCAGCAGTTTATACCTTAGCGGGAGTAACGGGAATGAGCAGTTCTTC. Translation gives CASSLYLSGSNGNEQFF.

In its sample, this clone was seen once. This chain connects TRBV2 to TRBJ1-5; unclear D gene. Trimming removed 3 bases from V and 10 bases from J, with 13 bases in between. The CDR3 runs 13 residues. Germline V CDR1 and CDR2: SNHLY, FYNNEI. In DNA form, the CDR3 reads TGTGCCAGCAGTGAGGTGAATCGGGGACCCCAGCATTTT. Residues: CASSEVNRGPQHF.

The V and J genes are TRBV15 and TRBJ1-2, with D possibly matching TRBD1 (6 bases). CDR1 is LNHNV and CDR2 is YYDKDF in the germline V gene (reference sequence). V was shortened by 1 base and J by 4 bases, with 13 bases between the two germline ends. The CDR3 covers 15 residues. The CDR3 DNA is TGTGCCACCAGCAGAGGGACAGCTGCTGGCTATGGCTACACCTTC. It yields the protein CATSRGTAAGYGYTF.

CDR3 protein: CASSFGGTGTYGYTF. CDR3 nucleotides: TGTGCCAGCAGCTTCGGAGGGACAGGCACCTATGGCTACACCTTC. The V and J genes are TRBV14 and TRBJ1-2; 8 bases fit TRBD1. Germline CDR1 SGHDN, CDR2 FVKESK. Losses at the gene ends were 5 bases for V and 4 bases for J; bases not matched to a gene: 9. The CDR3 extends over 15 amino acids.

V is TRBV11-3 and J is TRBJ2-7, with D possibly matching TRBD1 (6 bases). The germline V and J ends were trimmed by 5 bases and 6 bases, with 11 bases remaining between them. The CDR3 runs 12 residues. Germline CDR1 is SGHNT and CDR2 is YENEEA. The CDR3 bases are TGTGCCAGCAGCAGTAACAGGGCCGAGCAGTACTTC. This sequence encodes CASSSNRAEQYF.

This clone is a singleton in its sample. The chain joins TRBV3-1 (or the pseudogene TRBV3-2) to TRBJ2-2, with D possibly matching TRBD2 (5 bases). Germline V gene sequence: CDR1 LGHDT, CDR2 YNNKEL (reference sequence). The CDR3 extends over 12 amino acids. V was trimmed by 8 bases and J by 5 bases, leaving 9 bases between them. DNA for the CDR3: TGTGCCAGCCAACGGGGAACCGGGGAGCTGTTTTTT. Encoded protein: CASQRGTGELFF.

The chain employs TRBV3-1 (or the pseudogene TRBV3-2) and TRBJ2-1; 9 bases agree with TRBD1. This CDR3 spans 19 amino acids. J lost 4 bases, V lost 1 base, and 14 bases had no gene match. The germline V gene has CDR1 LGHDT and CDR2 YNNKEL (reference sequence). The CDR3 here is CASSQVPPRYGTGYNEQFF. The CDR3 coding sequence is TGTGCCAGCAGCCAAGTACCCCCCCGGTATGGGACAGGGTACAATGAGCAGTTCTTC.

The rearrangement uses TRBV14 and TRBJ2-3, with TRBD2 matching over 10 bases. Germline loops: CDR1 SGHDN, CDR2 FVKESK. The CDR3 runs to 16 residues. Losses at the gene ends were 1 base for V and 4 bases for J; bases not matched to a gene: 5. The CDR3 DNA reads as TGTGCCAGCAGCCAAGCGGAAAGCGGGGGGGCAGATACGCAGTATTTT. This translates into CASSQAESGGADTQYF.

The DNA of the CDR3 is TGTGCCAGCAGCTTATCCCCCGGGGGTGGGTACACCTTC. This sequence encodes CASSLSPGGGYTF. V gene TRBV5-5 combines with J gene TRBJ1-2; weak D call: TRBD1 (5 bases). The length of the CDR3 is 13 residues. The V and J ends lost 2 bases and 11 bases respectively, with 16 bases between them. Germline lookup yields CDR1 SGHKS and CDR2 YYEKEE (reference sequence).